The 2 T cell receptor beta chains in this list originate from one sample, sequenced in a study of T-cell reconstitution after alpha-beta-depleted transplantation in children. It was with unique molecular identifiers that the TCRbeta library was prepared. From the PCR reads, TCRdb called clonotypes with MiXCR, one entry per CDR3 protein. The sample consists of some 600,000 distinct CDR3 sequences, approximately 15% of them appearing once. The source was PBMCs from the stem cell graft donor, collected from the stem cell graft. These receptors were collected from a human donor who donated a stem cell graft to a child with acute myeloid leukemia.

There are many counts of this clonotype. This chain joins TRBV20-1 and TRBJ1-5, with a tentative D call TRBD1 (6 bases). The V and J ends lost 5 bases and 2 bases respectively, with 13 bases between them. Germline CDR1 DFQATT, CDR2 SNEGSKA (reference sequence). There are 14 residues in the CDR3. As DNA, the CDR3 is TGCAGTGCTGGGGGCAGGGGAGGCAATCAGCCCCAGCATTTT. Its translation: CSAGGRGGNQPQHF.

This clonotype appeared many times. The V gene is TRBV29-1, the J gene TRBJ2-5, with a tentative D call TRBD1 (7 bases). Germline CDR1 and CDR2: SQVTM and ANQGSEA. This CDR3 is built from 12 residues. With 6 bases removed from V and 3 bases from J, the gap between germline ends came to 11 bases. The CDR3 is CSVRDSEETQYF. In DNA form, the CDR3 reads TGCAGCGTGCGGGACAGTGAAGAGACCCAGTACTTC.